This T cell receptor (beta chain) was recovered during a study of T-cell memory formation after mild COVID-19. The overall study: The TCR clusters were mostly specific to one donor.

Study results and limitations: The CD4+ clones that contracted clustered mainly within CM and EM, and the CD8+ clones concentrated in EMRA. Nothing showed for sure that second-wave clones peaking on day 37 were SARS-CoV-2 specific.

It was 5'RACE with constant-segment primers that produced the TCR alpha and TCR beta cDNA libraries, which carried sample barcodes and UMIs. TCRdb fed the 5' RACE reads into MiXCR, producing one record per CDR3 protein. This sample has 200,000 to 300,000 distinct CDR3 sequences, with approximately 15% found just once. There are 17 residues in the CDR3. Trimming stripped 3 bases from V and 3 bases from J, with 21 bases between. Concerning this clonotype itself: Its antigen is not identified.

The specimen sequenced was PBMCs or a T cell subset sorted from them (not recorded which). This sequence was found in an adult woman who had mild COVID-19 (a few samples of this study predate the infection). Cell type and time point are not known. This chain links TRBV12-3 or TRBV12-4 with TRBJ2-7; D may correspond to TRBD1 or TRBD2 (5 bases each). The chain's CDR3 is CASSFGSLRDQIYEQYV. CDR3 DNA: TGTGCCAGCAGTTTTGGGTCCCTTCGGGACCAAATCTACGAGCAGTACGTC.